This paragraph reports one TCR beta chain. The target antigen is unknown. The data stem from a study of lymphopenia after photon versus proton radiotherapy. Findings and limits, study-wide: After the lymphocyte nadir, photon-treated repertoires showed oligoclonal expansion, especially of CD8+ Temra cells. Relative stability marked proton patients; photon patients lost diversity and naive cells.

Sequencing used immunoSEQ multiplex PCR; TCRdb keeps in-frame clones, though not all of them. The sample carries fewer than 45,000 clones, roughly 86% recorded once. Trimming left V 4 bases short and J 2 bases short, with 13 bases between. Germline CDR1 SGHDT, CDR2 YYEEEE. The CDR3 has 15 residues. This sequence joins TRBV5-6 and TRBJ2-1; perhaps D is TRBD1 or TRBD2 (5 bases each). The source was peripheral blood, collected from a patient treated with proton-based radiotherapy. The source is a woman aged 70-85 years with pancreatic cancer. Some clones in this sample may be carry-over from other donors' samples. CDR3: CASSPRDLTYNEQFF. In DNA, the CDR3 is TGTGCCAGCAGCCCCCGGGACCTCACCTACAATGAGCAGTTCTTC.